This entry lists 21 T cell receptor beta chains sequenced from one sample in a study of blood T cell repertoires in COVID-19. TCRdb's copy holds only in-frame clones and misses some; the assay was immunoSEQ multiplex PCR. Of a few hundred thousand clones in the sample, 85% are singletons; the top ten hold roughly 3.9%. The sequenced material came from peripheral blood. The source is a young woman with acute or convalescent COVID-19.

The CDR3 loop reads CASSPGLWANVLTF. The CDR3 coding sequence is TGTGCCAGCAGCCCGGGACTTTGGGCCAACGTCCTGACTTTC. This sequence joins TRBV5-8 and TRBJ2-6, with a weak D call TRBD2 (6 bases). Per the germline V gene, CDR1 is SGHTS and CDR2 is YDEGEE. Trimming left V 4 bases short and J 5 bases short, with 10 bases between. The CDR3 loop spans 14 amino acids.

A few counts support this clone. V and J are TRBV10-1 and TRBJ1-1; 9 bases match TRBD1. In germline, CDR1 is WNHNN, CDR2 SYGVQD (reference sequence). Losses at the gene ends were 4 bases for V and 4 bases for J; bases not matched to a gene: 4. This CDR3 is built from 14 residues. The CDR3 DNA follows: TGCGCCAGCAGTGGGGACAGGGAGATCACTGAAGCTTTCTTT. Protein product: CASSGDREITEAFF.

The V gene is TRBV7-7, the J gene TRBJ2-3; D is undetermined. V was cut by 5 bases and J by 5 bases, with 11 bases left in between. Germline V gene sequence: CDR1 SSHAT, CDR2 FNYEAQ (reference sequence). The length of the CDR3 is 13 residues. The DNA of the CDR3 is TGTGCCAGCAGCCCTAACCCCGGAGATACGCAGTATTTT. Protein sequence: CASSPNPGDTQYF. Together with reference TRBV7-7 and TRBJ2-3, the CDR3 gives the full variable domain: GAGVSQSPRYKVTKRGQDVTLRCDPISSHATLYWYQQALGQGPEFLTYFNYEAQPDKSGLPSDRFSAERPEGSISTLTIQRTEQRDSAMYRCASSPNPGDTQYFGPGTRLTVL.

The chain joins TRBV6-4 to TRBJ1-3, with 8 bases fitting TRBD1. The CDR3 is 16 amino acids. V lost 2 bases, J lost 6 bases, and 9 bases stayed unmatched. CDR1 and CDR2 (germline): MRHNA, SNTAGT. The CDR3 loop reads CASSDRTGYFANTIYF. The CDR3 bases are TGTGCCAGCAGTGACAGGACAGGGTATTTTGCAAACACCATATATTTT.

V and J are TRBV6-5 and TRBJ2-1, with 9 bases identical to TRBD2. Germline CDR1 reads MNHEY; CDR2 reads SVGAGI. CDR3 length: 15 amino acids. V dropped 0 bases and J dropped 9; count of bases not matched to a gene: 6. The CDR3, as DNA: TGTGCCAGCAGTTACTCGGCGGGAGGGGTGGGTGAGCAGTTCTTC. Its protein product is CASSYSAGGVGEQFF.

This clone was detected only a few times. The chain carries TRBV6-2 or TRBV6-3 and TRBJ2-7; D is ambiguous. The ends were cut back, 2 bases at V and 2 bases at J, with 13 bases in the middle. The length of the CDR3 is 15 residues. Germline assignment: CDR1 MNHEY and CDR2 SVGEGT. The CDR3 reads CASSYEDGEAYEQYF. The CDR3 nucleotides read TGTGCCAGCAGTTACGAGGATGGAGAGGCCTACGAGCAGTACTTC.

In DNA form, the CDR3 reads TGTGCCAGCAGCAAGGGGGACGGCTACACCTTC. Protein: CASSKGDGYTF. The chain uses TRBV11-2 and TRBJ1-2; TRBD1 is a possible D gene (6 bases). Germline V lookup: CDR1 SGHAT, CDR2 FQNNGV. With 5 bases removed from V and 8 bases from J, the gap between germline ends came to 9 bases. This CDR3 region has 11 residues.

CDR3 nucleotides: TGTGCCAGCAGCAAAGCCCAGAGGAGTGCTGGAAACACCATATATTTT. Its translation: CASSKAQRSAGNTIYF. This sequence joins TRBV21-1 and TRBJ1-3. TRBV21-1 is a documented pseudogene. The CDR3 is made up of 16 amino acids.

The chain carries TRBV19 and TRBJ1-5; the D gene is possibly TRBD1 (6 bases). This CDR3 has 14 amino acids. V lost 2 bases, J lost 4 bases, and 9 bases lay in between. Germline V gene sequence: CDR1 LNHDA, CDR2 SQIVND (reference sequence). CDR3 sequence: CASSIWDNNQPQHF. CDR3 in DNA: TGTGCCAGTAGTATATGGGACAATAATCAGCCCCAGCATTTT. The whole variable domain, remainder taken from reference TRBV19 and TRBJ1-5, is DGGITQSPKYLFRKEGQNVTLSCEQNLNHDAMYWYRQDPGQGLRLIYYSQIVNDFQKGDIAEGYSVSREKKESFPLTVTSAQKNPTAFYLCASSIWDNNQPQHFGDGTRLSIL.

The chain carries TRBV11-3 and TRBJ2-7; tentatively, D is TRBD2 (6 bases). The CDR3 loop spans 13 amino acids. The V and J ends lost 3 bases and 4 bases respectively, with 10 bases between them. Germline V gene sequence: CDR1 SGHNT, CDR2 YENEEA. CDR3 sequence (DNA): TGTGCCAGCAGCTTGTCGGGGGTTTACGAGCAGTACTTC. Translation gives CASSLSGVYEQYF.

This clone showed up just a few times. This chain uses TRBV7-3 with TRBJ1-2, with TRBD1 matching 7 bases. The germline V gene encodes CDR1 SGHTA and CDR2 FQGTGA. CDR3 length: 14 amino acids. J was trimmed by 4 bases and V by 5 bases; bases with no gene match: 7. CDR3 residues: CASSRDSAFYGYTF. CDR3 nucleotide sequence: TGTGCCAGCAGCCGGGACAGTGCTTTCTATGGCTACACCTTC.

The chain uses TRBV9 and TRBJ1-1; 8 nucleotides match TRBD1. The CDR3 has 13 amino acids. V shed 7 bases, J shed 3 bases, and the junction held 5 bases outside the gene matches. The germline gives CDR1 SGDLS, CDR2 YYNGEE. DNA for the CDR3: TGTGCCAGCTCGACAGGGGCCCACACTGAAGCTTTCTTT. Its protein product is CASSTGAHTEAFF. Full variable domain (outside the CDR3, taken from reference TRBV9 and TRBJ1-1): DSGVTQTPKHLITATGQRVTLRCSPRSGDLSVYWYQQSLDQGLQFLIQYYNGEERAKGNILERFSAQQFPDLHSELNLSSLELGDSALYFCASSTGAHTEAFFGQGTRLTVV.

The chain employs TRBV2 and TRBJ2-7, with 9 bases aligning to TRBD1. Germline CDR1 SNHLY, CDR2 FYNNEI. The CDR3 contains 16 residues. Germline trimming cut 4 bases from V and 3 bases from J; bases unmatched to any gene: 10. The CDR3 DNA sequence: TGTGCCAGCAGTGCCGGGACAGGGTTACTTCGCTACGAGCAGTACTTC. Translation: CASSAGTGLLRYEQYF.

Worth noting for this clone: This sample includes further DNA sequences coding for the same CDR3. The chain has TRBV30 and TRBJ2-2; 13 bases are a match to TRBD2. The germline V gene encodes CDR1 GTSNPN and CDR2 SVGIG (reference sequence). The CDR3 runs 16 residues. Trimming removed 1 base from V and 1 base from J; junction bases left unmatched: 0. CDR3 protein: CAWSGLAGGNTGELFF. CDR3 DNA: TGTGCCTGGAGTGGACTAGCGGGGGGGAACACCGGGGAGCTGTTTTTT.

This clone was found once. J is TRBJ1-2 and V is TRBV14; weak D call: TRBD1 (5 bases). The CDR3 spans 18 residues. The V gene lost 0 bases and the J gene lost 3 bases, with 20 bases spanning the gap. CDR1 SGHDN and CDR2 FVKESK come from the germline V gene. The CDR3 sequence is CASSQDYVRQHHYYGYTF. For the CDR3, the DNA is TGTGCCAGCAGCCAAGATTACGTTCGACAGCACCACTACTATGGCTACACCTTC.

The chain links TRBV5-1 to TRBJ1-2; 7 nucleotides align to TRBD1. Trimming at V came to 0 bases and at J to 8 bases, leaving 10 bases not matched to a gene. Germline V gene lookup returns CDR1 SGHRS and CDR2 YFSETQ. The CDR3 covers 15 residues. Here the CDR3 reads CASSLARQGLEGYTF. CDR3 DNA sequence: TGCGCCAGCAGCTTGGCGAGACAGGGATTGGAGGGCTACACCTTC.

This chain uses TRBV18 with TRBJ2-4; 7 positions agree with TRBD1. CDR1 and CDR2 from the germline V gene are KGHSH and LQKENI. The V segment lost 3 bases and the J segment 8 bases; nucleotides outside the gene matches: 7. The CDR3 has 14 residues. CDR3 sequence: CASSPTGSWDIQYF. CDR3 nucleotide sequence: TGTGCCAGCTCACCGACAGGGTCCTGGGACATTCAGTACTTC.

The chain recombines TRBV5-1 with TRBJ2-1, with D possibly matching TRBD2 (5 bases). The CDR3 runs to 14 residues. V gave up 1 base and J gave up 6 bases, with 11 bases separating them. Germline V CDR1 and CDR2: SGHRS, YFSETQ. CDR3 DNA sequence: TGCGCCAGCAGCTTGTATCCGGGGATCAATGAGCAGTTCTTC. Translated, it gives CASSLYPGINEQFF. The complete variable domain, with remaining parts taken from reference TRBV5-1 and TRBJ2-1, reads KAGVTQTPRYLIKTRGQQVTLSCSPISGHRSVSWYQQTPGQGLQFLFEYFSETQRNKGNFPGRFSGRQFSNSRSEMNVSTLELGDSALYLCASSLYPGINEQFFGPGTRLTVL.

Only a few counts were recorded for this clone. This chain connects TRBV28 to TRBJ1-3; a possible D gene is TRBD1 (5 bases). There are 14 residues in the CDR3. The germline V gene encodes CDR1 MDHEN and CDR2 SYDVKM. Trimming took 6 bases from V and 4 from J, leaving 13 bases between them. In DNA, the CDR3 is TGTGCCAGCAGGGCTCCGGAGGGGGGAAACACCATATATTTT. Protein: CASRAPEGGNTIYF.

J is TRBJ1-4 and V is TRBV7-9, with 7 positions matching TRBD1. J lost 6 bases, V lost 2 bases, and 3 bases had no gene match. Germline CDR1 is SEHNR and CDR2 is FQNEAQ (reference sequence). The CDR3 contains 14 residues. The CDR3 sequence: CASSLWDRDEKLFF. The CDR3 nucleotides are TGTGCCAGCAGCTTATGGGACAGAGATGAAAAACTGTTTTTT.

The chain combines TRBV28 with TRBJ1-2, with D uncertain. Germline CDR1 reads MDHEN; CDR2 reads SYDVKM. The CDR3 consists of 13 residues. Trimming took off 8 bases at V and 3 bases at J, with 13 bases between the two ends. CDR3 bases: TGTGCCAGCCGCGGGCAGGACTACTATGGCTACACCTTC. This codes for CASRGQDYYGYTF.